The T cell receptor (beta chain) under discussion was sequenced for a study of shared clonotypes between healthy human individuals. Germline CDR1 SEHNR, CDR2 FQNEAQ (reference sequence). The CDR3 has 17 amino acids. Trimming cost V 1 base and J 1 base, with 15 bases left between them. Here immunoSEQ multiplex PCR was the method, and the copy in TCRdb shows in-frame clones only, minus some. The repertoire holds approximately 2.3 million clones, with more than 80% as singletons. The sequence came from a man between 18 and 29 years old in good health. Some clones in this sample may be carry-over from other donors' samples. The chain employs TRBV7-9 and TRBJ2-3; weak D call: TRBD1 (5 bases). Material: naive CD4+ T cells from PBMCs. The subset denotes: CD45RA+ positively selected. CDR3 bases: TGTGCCAGCAGCTTAGTAGGGGCAGGGCGCGGCACAGATACGCAGTATTTT. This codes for CASSLVGAGRGTDTQYF.